This T cell receptor beta chain was documented in a study of CD8 T cells in Susac syndrome. Random hexamers served to reverse transcribe roughly 0.45 to 1 ug RNA. TCR beta CDR3 was amplified by immunoSEQ multiplex PCR. This amplification extended across 54 Vbeta and 13 Jbeta segments. One entry per CDR3 protein results from TCRdb running MiXCR on the immunoSEQ multiplex PCR reads. Among approximately 150,000 distinct CDR3 sequences, about 90% were seen once, and the ten largest hold more than 0.07%. TEMRA cells underwent FACS enrichment and CD8+ and CD4+ T cells underwent negative isolation. The CDR3 consists of 12 residues. Germline V lookup: CDR1 GTSNPN, CDR2 SVGIG (reference sequence). V was cut by 3 bases and J by 0 bases, with 6 bases left in between.

The chain uses TRBV30 and TRBJ2-7; tentative D call: TRBD1 (6 bases). Sequencing was performed on CD4+ T cells from PBMCs. The clonotype comes from a human donor in good health. The CDR3 protein is CAWSRGSYEQYF. The CDR3 DNA sequence: TGTGCCTGGAGCAGGGGCTCCTACGAGCAGTACTTC.